Presented here are 28 T cell receptor beta chains from one specimen sequenced in a study of cytomegalovirus exposure and HLA in healthy donors. Primers for the PCR totalled 60 Vbeta and 13 Jbeta. Sequenced by immunoSEQ multiplex PCR; TCRdb stores in-frame clones only, minus some. Here the sample spans more than 100,000 clones, just under 80% being singletons. What was sequenced was PBMCs. These receptors were collected from a male donor in good health and CMV-seronegative.

The table lists this clone with a few counts. V is TRBV7-9 and J is TRBJ2-2; 8 bases are shared with TRBD2. Germline values: CDR1 SEHNR, CDR2 FQNEAQ (reference sequence). The CDR3 totals 15 residues. V shed 3 bases and J 4 bases; nucleotides not matched to a gene: 4. CDR3 sequence: CASSLQSGGTGELFF. CDR3 sequence (DNA): TGTGCCAGCAGCTTGCAAAGCGGGGGCACCGGGGAGCTGTTTTTT.

The genes are TRBV18 and TRBJ2-6; weak D call: TRBD1 (5 bases). CDR1 and CDR2 (germline): KGHSH, LQKENI. CDR3 length equals 18 residues. The ends were cut back, 3 bases at V and 2 bases at J, with 17 bases in the middle. Here the CDR3 DNA reads TGTGCCAGCTCACCGATTTCTCAGGGTCTAACTGGGGCCAACGTCCTGACTTTC. Translated: CASSPISQGLTGANVLTF.

The chain carries TRBV7-2 and TRBJ1-4; 11 bases align to TRBD1. Trimming cost V 5 bases and J 8 bases; bases outside gene matches: 7. The germline V gene has CDR1 SGHTA and CDR2 FQGNSA. CDR3 length: 15 residues. The CDR3 DNA sequence: TGTGCCAGCAGCGTTGGACAGGGGGCAGGAGAAAAACTGTTTTTT. Encoded protein: CASSVGQGAGEKLFF.

This clone was seen only a few times. The chain links TRBV27 to TRBJ1-5, with unresolved D. This CDR3 spans 14 amino acids. The V end was cut by 3 bases, the J end by 2 bases, with 8 bases between. The germline CDR1 and CDR2 sequences are MNHEY and SMNVEV (reference sequence). The CDR3 region is CASSFLPGNQPQHF. The CDR3 nucleotides read TGTGCCAGCAGTTTCCTTCCCGGCAATCAGCCCCAGCATTTT.

This sequence joins TRBV6-4 and TRBJ2-3; 12 bases are shared with TRBD2. This CDR3 comprises 15 residues. The germline V gene has CDR1 MRHNA and CDR2 SNTAGT. The V gene end was trimmed by 4 bases and the J gene end by 1 base; junction bases not matched to a gene: 0. The CDR3 loop is CASSASGGGTDTQYF. The CDR3 DNA follows: TGTGCCAGCAGTGCTAGCGGGGGGGGCACAGATACGCAGTATTTT.

Worth noting for this clone: The sample holds other DNA sequences that translate to the same CDR3. The V call is TRBV7-2, the J call TRBJ2-5; D call uncertain. The CDR3 spans 12 residues. V lost 0 bases, J lost 5 bases, and 4 bases lay in between. Per germline, CDR1 SGHTA and CDR2 FQGNSA. DNA of the CDR3: TGTGCCAGCAGCTTAGCGAGGGAGACCCAGTACTTC. Its translation: CASSLARETQYF.

The chain links TRBV2 to TRBJ1-5; D unresolved. V was clipped by 6 bases and J by 3 bases, with 9 bases between them. CDR3 size: 13 residues. Germline CDR1 SNHLY, CDR2 FYNNEI. The CDR3 bases are TGTGCCAGCAGCCGAGAAACCAATCAGCCCCAGCATTTT. This sequence encodes CASSRETNQPQHF.

The CDR3 region is CASSSDSQSGAFF. CDR3 sequence (DNA): TGTGCCAGCAGTTCGGACAGTCAGAGTGGGGCTTTCTTT. The chain is built from TRBV2 and TRBJ1-1; tentatively, D is TRBD1 (6 bases). The germline V gene has CDR1 SNHLY and CDR2 FYNNEI. V lost 5 bases, J lost 11 bases, and 18 bases lay in between. This CDR3 has 13 residues.

The gene calls are TRBV7-6 and TRBJ1-4; 9 bases are shared with TRBD1. Germline lookup yields CDR1 SGHVS and CDR2 FNYEAQ. Germline trimming cut 5 bases from V and 0 bases from J; bases unmatched to any gene: 7. The CDR3 covers 17 residues. In nucleotides, the CDR3 is TGTGCCAGCAGCCAGGCGGACAGGGGATCAACTAATGAAAAACTGTTTTTT. This gives the protein CASSQADRGSTNEKLFF.

The chain recombines TRBV5-1 with TRBJ2-2; tentative D call: TRBD1 (6 bases). CDR1 and CDR2 from the germline V gene are SGHRS and YFSETQ. This CDR3 spans 16 amino acids. V shed 1 base and J shed 0 bases, with 10 bases lying between them. The CDR3 here is CASSLIQGSNTGELFF. In DNA form, the CDR3 reads TGCGCCAGCAGCTTGATACAGGGATCGAACACCGGGGAGCTGTTTTTT.

The genes are TRBV9 and TRBJ1-5, with D possibly being TRBD1 (5 bases). Germline lookup yields CDR1 SGDLS and CDR2 YYNGEE. The CDR3 is 14 residues long. V lost 3 bases to trimming and J lost 0 bases, with 7 bases between them. CDR3 protein: CASSGGDSNQPQHF. Written as DNA, the CDR3 is TGTGCCAGCAGCGGGGGGGATAGCAATCAGCCCCAGCATTTT.

The chain uses TRBV7-9 and TRBJ1-6; perhaps TRBD1 as D (6 bases). Looked up from germline, CDR1 is SEHNR and CDR2 is FQNEAQ (reference sequence). Trimming removed 5 bases from V and 7 bases from J, with 18 bases in between. This CDR3 is built from 16 residues. CDR3 protein: CASSPTGQKTNSPLHF. The CDR3 DNA follows: TGTGCCAGCAGCCCCACCGGACAGAAGACCAATTCACCCCTCCACTTT.

DNA for the CDR3: TGTGCCAGCTCACCGGACAGGGTAGAAGAAAAACTGTTTTTT. Translation: CASSPDRVEEKLFF. The chain joins TRBV18 to TRBJ1-4; 8 bases map to TRBD1. Trimming at V came to 3 bases and at J to 8 bases, leaving 5 bases not matched to a gene. Germline V gives CDR1 KGHSH, CDR2 LQKENI. This CDR3 contains 14 residues.

The genes are TRBV5-1 and TRBJ1-1; 8 bases are shared with TRBD1. The CDR3 is 14 residues long. V lost 7 bases to trimming and J lost 1 base; unmatched junction nucleotides: 6. Looked up from germline, CDR1 is SGHRS and CDR2 is YFSETQ. CDR3 sequence (DNA): TGCGCCAGCGGCCACGGGACAGGGAACACTGAAGCTTTCTTT. Translating gives CASGHGTGNTEAFF.

The rearrangement links TRBV19 to TRBJ2-5; 9 bases match TRBD1. The V segment lost 5 bases and the J segment 1 base; nucleotides outside the gene matches: 8. Germline V gives CDR1 LNHDA, CDR2 SQIVND (reference sequence). CDR3 length: 16 amino acids. The CDR3 nucleotides read TGTGCCAGTAGTTTTGGGGGACAGGGCATCCAAGAGACCCAGTACTTC. Its translation: CASSFGGQGIQETQYF.

This sequence joins TRBV19 and TRBJ1-1; D is unresolved. The CDR3 has 14 residues. V shed 3 bases and J shed 5 bases, with 13 bases lying between them. Germline V lookup: CDR1 LNHDA, CDR2 SQIVND (reference sequence). The CDR3 DNA reads TGTGCCAGTAGTATGGTAGCGGGAAGGACTGAAGCTTTCTTT. This gives the protein CASSMVAGRTEAFF. The full variable domain, completed using reference TRBV19 and TRBJ1-1, is DGGITQSPKYLFRKEGQNVTLSCEQNLNHDAMYWYRQDPGQGLRLIYYSQIVNDFQKGDIAEGYSVSREKKESFPLTVTSAQKNPTAFYLCASSMVAGRTEAFFGQGTRLTVV.

The rearrangement joins TRBV9 to TRBJ2-2; weak D call: TRBD1 (5 bases). Trimming removed 5 bases from V and 3 bases from J, with 11 bases in between. Germline assignment: CDR1 SGDLS and CDR2 YYNGEE. The CDR3 spans 14 residues. Here the CDR3 DNA reads TGTGCCAGCAGGGATGCCAGGGACACCGGGGAGCTGTTTTTT. It translates to CASRDARDTGELFF. The full variable domain, with the rest looked up from reference TRBV9 and TRBJ2-2, is DSGVTQTPKHLITATGQRVTLRCSPRSGDLSVYWYQQSLDQGLQFLIQYYNGEERAKGNILERFSAQQFPDLHSELNLSSLELGDSALYFCASRDARDTGELFFGEGSRLTVL.

The CDR3 DNA reads as TGTGCCAGCTCGTCCCGAAGCGTCAGGGCGAGCTCCTATAATTCACCCCTCCACTTT. Translation: CASSSRSVRASSYNSPLHF. The genes are TRBV18 and TRBJ1-6; tentatively, D is TRBD1 (5 bases). The V end lost 6 bases, the J end lost 0 bases, and 21 bases lay between the germline ends. Germline V gene sequence: CDR1 KGHSH, CDR2 LQKENI. The length of the CDR3 is 19 residues.

This chain connects TRBV11-3 to TRBJ2-6; unclear D gene. The CDR3 runs 19 residues. V shed 0 bases and J shed 0 bases, with 15 bases lying between them. CDR1 and CDR2 from the germline V gene are SGHNT and YENEEA. The CDR3 reads CASSLDTRLLSSGANVLTF. CDR3 nucleotides: TGTGCCAGCAGCTTAGATACCCGGTTACTAAGCTCTGGGGCCAACGTCCTGACTTTC.

The table lists this clone with a count of one. The chain links TRBV7-2 to TRBJ2-1; TRBD2 is a possible D gene (6 bases). Trimming took 4 bases from V and 5 from J, leaving 12 bases between them. Germline V gives CDR1 SGHTA, CDR2 FQGNSA. The CDR3 contains 14 residues. The CDR3, as DNA: TGTGCCAGCAGCTCGGGACTCCACGACAATGAGCAGTTCTTC. Protein sequence: CASSSGLHDNEQFF.

The rearrangement uses TRBV5-1 and TRBJ2-5, with no clear D. The V end lost 0 bases, the J end lost 3 bases, and 9 bases lay between the germline ends. Germline loops: CDR1 SGHRS, CDR2 YFSETQ. This CDR3 spans 14 amino acids. This CDR3 reads CASSLGTEKETQYF. The CDR3 bases are TGCGCCAGCAGCTTGGGAACAGAGAAAGAGACCCAGTACTTC.

CDR3 loop: CASIPPRGAYEQYF. CDR3 nucleotide sequence: TGTGCCAGCATCCCCCCGCGGGGCGCCTACGAGCAGTACTTC. V gene TRBV2 combines with J gene TRBJ2-5, with a weak D call TRBD2 (6 bases). The assigned J gene may be wrong: the sequence end matches TRBJ2-7 better. This CDR3 region has 14 residues. CDR1 SNHLY and CDR2 FYNNEI come from the germline V gene.

This clone has just one count. The V call is TRBV5-1, the J call TRBJ2-5, with D unresolved. Gene TRBJ2-7 matches the end of the DNA better, so the J call may be wrong. CDR1 and CDR2 from the germline V gene are SGHRS and YFSETQ. The length of the CDR3 is 14 residues. For the CDR3, the DNA is TGCGCCAGCAGCTTGGGTTTGGGCGCCTACGAGCAGTACTTC. Translating it yields CASSLGLGAYEQYF.

The rearrangement links TRBV6-5 to TRBJ1-1; possible D gene TRBD1, 5 bases. The CDR3 runs to 13 residues. The germline CDR1 and CDR2 sequences are MNHEY and SVGAGI. Trimming removed 7 bases from V and 1 base from J, with 10 bases in between. The CDR3 region has the DNA TGTGCCAGCACCCGCGGGGGGAACACTGAAGCTTTCTTT. Translated, it gives CASTRGGNTEAFF.

V gene TRBV5-6 combines with J gene TRBJ1-2; D not resolved. The CDR3 sequence is 14 residues long. From germline, CDR1 is SGHDT and CDR2 YYEEEE. Trimming stripped 4 bases from V and 6 bases from J, with 16 bases between. The CDR3 is CASSPQTYWNGYTF. CDR3 DNA sequence: TGTGCCAGCAGCCCCCAGACTTATTGGAATGGCTACACCTTC. The whole variable domain, filled in from reference TRBV5-6 and TRBJ1-2, reads DAGVTQSPTHLIKTRGQQVTLRCSPKSGHDTVSWYQQALGQGPQFIFQYYEEEERQRGNFPDRFSGHQFPNYSSELNVNALLLGDSALYLCASSPQTYWNGYTFGSGTRLTVV.

About this clone itself: The same CDR3 also results from other DNA sequences found in this sample. The V call is TRBV9, the J call TRBJ1-3; D is uncertain. The CDR3 runs 16 residues. Germline loops: CDR1 SGDLS, CDR2 YYNGEE. V dropped 0 bases and J dropped 0 bases, with 10 bases sitting between them. In nucleotides, the CDR3 is TGTGCCAGCAGCGTAGTTCCGGGGAGCTCTGGAAACACCATATATTTT. It translates to CASSVVPGSSGNTIYF.

The chain couples TRBV9 to TRBJ2-2; perhaps TRBD2 as D (7 bases). V lost 4 bases to trimming and J lost 6 bases, with 16 bases between them. This CDR3 has 15 residues. CDR1 is SGDLS and CDR2 is YYNGEE in the germline V gene. DNA of the CDR3: TGTGCCAGCAGCCGGGGGGCAGTGGGGCCCGGGGAGCTGTTTTTT. It is translated as CASSRGAVGPGELFF. The full variable domain, rest sourced from reference TRBV9 and TRBJ2-2, is DSGVTQTPKHLITATGQRVTLRCSPRSGDLSVYWYQQSLDQGLQFLIQYYNGEERAKGNILERFSAQQFPDLHSELNLSSLELGDSALYFCASSRGAVGPGELFFGEGSRLTVL.

The gene calls are TRBV9 and TRBJ2-1; possibly TRBD1 for D (5 bases). This CDR3 has 13 residues. Germline lookup yields CDR1 SGDLS and CDR2 YYNGEE. Trimming took 2 bases from V and 2 from J, leaving 5 bases between them. The CDR3 sequence: CASSVDTYNEQFF. CDR3 bases: TGTGCCAGCAGCGTGGACACCTACAATGAGCAGTTCTTC.